Presented here are 19 T cell receptor beta chains from one specimen sequenced in a study of blood T cell repertoires in COVID-19. Profiling relied on immunoSEQ multiplex PCR, and the TCRdb table lists in-frame clones only, not all of them. The data show over 60,000 clones, with about 91% seen just once and around 10% held by the top ten. The sample consisted of peripheral blood. These receptors all stem from a man aged 80 or over with acute or convalescent COVID-19.

The V and J genes are TRBV19 and TRBJ1-1, with TRBD1 matching over 7 bases. With 4 bases clipped from V and 1 base from J, the junction kept 3 bases outside the gene matches. Germline V CDR1 and CDR2: LNHDA, SQIVND (reference sequence). The CDR3 has 14 residues. The CDR3 DNA is TGTGCCAGTAGTAACAGACAGGGGAACACTGAAGCTTTCTTT. Translated: CASSNRQGNTEAFF.

The chain employs TRBV18 and TRBJ1-1; the match to TRBD1 covers 8 bases. Germline values: CDR1 KGHSH, CDR2 LQKENI. The ends lost 6 bases at V and 1 base at J; junction bases unmatched: 4. The CDR3 consists of 14 residues. The CDR3 is CASSQDRANTEAFF. The CDR3 coding sequence is TGTGCCAGCTCCCAGGACAGGGCGAACACTGAAGCTTTCTTT.

The DNA for the CDR3 is TGTGCCATCATACGGGGGGCAGGGTCCTACAATGAGCAGTTCTTC. It is translated as CAIIRGAGSYNEQFF. V is TRBV6-5 and J is TRBJ2-1, with D possibly TRBD2 on 7 matching bases. This CDR3 spans 15 amino acids. V was shortened by 10 bases and J by 1 base, with 17 bases between the two germline ends. Germline V gene data show CDR1 as MNHEY and CDR2 as SVGAGI.

The rearrangement uses TRBV12-3 or TRBV12-4 and TRBJ1-2; a possible D gene is TRBD1 (5 bases). CDR3 length: 12 residues. Trimming took off 6 bases at V and 8 bases at J, with 13 bases between the two ends. This CDR3 is CASSLSRGGYTF. The CDR3 bases are TGTGCCAGCAGCCTCTCAAGGGGCGGCTACACCTTC.

The rearrangement uses TRBV6-2 or TRBV6-3 and TRBJ2-1, with D maybe TRBD1 (5 bases). The CDR3 sequence is 16 residues long. Germline V gives CDR1 MNHEY, CDR2 SVGEGT. With 4 bases removed from V and 4 bases from J, the gap between germline ends came to 17 bases. Here the CDR3 DNA reads TGTGCCAGCAGTTTACACCTATCCAGGGCTTACAATGAGCAGTTCTTC. It is translated as CASSLHLSRAYNEQFF.

This clone showed up just a few times. V is TRBV6-5 and J is TRBJ2-7; 7 bases match TRBD1. This CDR3 contains 15 residues. Germline-derived CDR1 and CDR2 are MNHEY and SVGAGI. Trimming took 2 bases from V and 5 from J; bases not matched to a gene: 9. CDR3 sequence reads: CASSYRDSHPHEQYF. Written as DNA, the CDR3 is TGTGCCAGCAGTTACAGGGACAGCCATCCCCACGAGCAGTACTTC.

This clone was found once. The chain has TRBV6-5 and TRBJ1-1; TRBD1 matches at 7 bases. The V gene's germline CDR1 is MNHEY and CDR2 SVGAGI. V lost 10 bases, J lost 4 bases, and 9 bases stayed unmatched. This CDR3 is 13 amino acids long. Here the CDR3 reads CATQVSGGTEAFF. CDR3 nucleotides: TGTGCCACCCAAGTTTCAGGGGGCACTGAAGCTTTCTTT.

This chain joins TRBV3-1 (or the pseudogene TRBV3-2) and TRBJ2-7; a possible D gene is TRBD1 (6 bases). CDR3 size: 14 residues. Trimming left V 1 base short and J 4 bases short, with 11 bases between. The germline gives CDR1 LGHDT, CDR2 YNNKEL (reference sequence). The DNA of the CDR3 is TGTGCCAGCAGCCAAGGAGGGGGAGTGTACGAGCAGTACTTC. It yields the protein CASSQGGGVYEQYF.

This clone was observed a few times. This sequence joins TRBV5-1 and TRBJ1-5; D is perhaps TRBD1 (6 bases). The germline V and J ends were trimmed by 2 bases and 6 bases, with 15 bases remaining between them. This CDR3 has 15 residues. CDR1 and CDR2 (germline): SGHRS, YFSETQ. For the CDR3, the DNA is TGCGCCAGCAGCTTAGAGGGGGGGAAGGGTCAGCCCCAGCATTTT. Its protein is CASSLEGGKGQPQHF.

This clone was counted once. In nucleotides, the CDR3 is TGTGCCAGCAGTGAACAGGTCGGATCCAGAGTGACCCAGTACTTC. This translates into CASSEQVGSRVTQYF. V usage is TRBV6-1 and J usage is TRBJ2-5; D gene uncertain. CDR3 size: 15 residues. V was pared by 2 bases and J by 7 bases, with 17 bases between. CDR1 and CDR2 from the germline V gene are MNHNS and SASEGT.

The gene calls are TRBV2 and TRBJ2-5, with D unclear. The CDR3 is made up of 12 amino acids. Germline CDR1 is SNHLY and CDR2 is FYNNEI. The V gene lost 6 bases and the J gene lost 6 bases, with 11 bases spanning the gap. CDR3 residues: CASRAEHQTQYF. CDR3 DNA sequence: TGTGCCAGCAGGGCAGAACATCAGACCCAGTACTTC.

The chain is built from TRBV18 and TRBJ2-3; D is undetermined. Germline CDR1 reads KGHSH; CDR2 reads LQKENI. CDR3 length: 16 amino acids. Trimming pared 6 bases from V and 0 bases from J, leaving 16 bases between. CDR3: CASSPQPPRSTDTQYF. CDR3 nucleotide sequence: TGTGCCAGCTCTCCTCAGCCCCCGAGGAGCACAGATACGCAGTATTTT.

The chain couples TRBV19 to TRBJ1-5; D unclear. Germline CDR1 is LNHDA and CDR2 is SQIVND (reference sequence). This CDR3 region has 14 residues. Trimming took 0 bases from V and 0 from J, leaving 3 bases between them. This CDR3 is CASSIEYSNQPQHF. CDR3 DNA: TGTGCCAGTAGTATAGAATATAGCAATCAGCCCCAGCATTTT.

The CDR3 here is CAWSEEAYEQYF. Written as DNA, the CDR3 is TGTGCCTGGAGTGAGGAGGCCTACGAGCAGTACTTC. The chain links TRBV30 to TRBJ2-7, with D possibly being TRBD2 (5 bases). The CDR3 contains 12 residues. The germline gives CDR1 GTSNPN, CDR2 SVGIG (reference sequence). V lost 1 base to trimming and J lost 2 bases, with 6 bases between them.

This chain uses TRBV2 with TRBJ1-6; 8 nucleotides agree with TRBD1. The CDR3 loop spans 14 amino acids. The V gene end was trimmed by 6 bases and the J gene end by 9 bases; junction bases not matched to a gene: 7. Germline loops: CDR1 SNHLY, CDR2 FYNNEI. The CDR3 is CASRGQALGSPLHF. The CDR3 region has the DNA TGTGCCAGCAGGGGACAGGCATTGGGTTCACCCCTCCACTTT.

This clone was detected only once. The rearrangement uses TRBV7-9 and TRBJ2-2; 11 bases line up with TRBD2. V lost 4 bases, J lost 7 bases, and 5 bases stayed unmatched. CDR1 is SEHNR and CDR2 is FQNEAQ in the germline V gene (reference sequence). The CDR3 consists of 15 residues. CDR3 nucleotides: TGTGCCAGCAGCTCGGCTAGCGGGGGGATCGGGGAGCTGTTTTTT. This codes for CASSSASGGIGELFF.

The rearrangement links TRBV19 to TRBJ2-1, with no clear D. This CDR3 comprises 16 residues. CDR1 is LNHDA, CDR2 SQIVND, per germline (reference sequence). Trimming pared 0 bases from V and 5 bases from J, leaving 14 bases between. The CDR3 DNA reads TGTGCCAGTAGTATAGATCTTGGCAGTGGCCACAATGAGCAGTTCTTC. This gives the protein CASSIDLGSGHNEQFF.

The CDR3 DNA reads TGTGCCAGCAGCTCGCGAGCGGGAGTTTGGGAGCAGTACTTC. Translated, it gives CASSSRAGVWEQYF. The V and J genes are TRBV7-6 and TRBJ2-7; 8 positions agree with TRBD2. The CDR3 is 14 residues long. V was pared by 4 bases and J by 7 bases, with 9 bases of the junction left unmatched. CDR1 and CDR2 from the germline V gene are SGHVS and FNYEAQ.

The chain has TRBV6-5 and TRBJ2-7; D perhaps matches TRBD2 (5 bases). Germline V lookup: CDR1 MNHEY, CDR2 SVGAGI. V lost 0 bases and J 2 bases, leaving 11 bases between the germline ends. The CDR3 length is 15 residues. CDR3 sequence (DNA): TGTGCCAGCAGTTACTCGAGTGGAGGCCCCTACGAGCAGTACTTC. The encoded protein is CASSYSSGGPYEQYF.